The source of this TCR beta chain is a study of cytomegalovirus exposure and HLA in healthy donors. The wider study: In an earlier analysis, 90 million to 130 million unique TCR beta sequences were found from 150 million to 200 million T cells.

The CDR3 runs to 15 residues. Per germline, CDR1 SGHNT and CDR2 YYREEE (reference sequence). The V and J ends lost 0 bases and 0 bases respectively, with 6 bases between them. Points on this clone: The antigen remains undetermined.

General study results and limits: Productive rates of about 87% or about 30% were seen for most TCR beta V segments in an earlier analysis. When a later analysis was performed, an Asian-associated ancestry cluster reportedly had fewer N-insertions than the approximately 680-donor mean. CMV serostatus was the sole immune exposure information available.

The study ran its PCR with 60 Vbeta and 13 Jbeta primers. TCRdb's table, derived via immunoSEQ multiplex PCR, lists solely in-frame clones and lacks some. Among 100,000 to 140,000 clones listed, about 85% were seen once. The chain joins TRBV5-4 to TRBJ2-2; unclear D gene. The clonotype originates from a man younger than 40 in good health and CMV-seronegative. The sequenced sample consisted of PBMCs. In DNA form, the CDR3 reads TGTGCCAGCAGCTTGGACGCGACGAACACCGGGGAGCTGTTTTTT. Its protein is CASSLDATNTGELFF. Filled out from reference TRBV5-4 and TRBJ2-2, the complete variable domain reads ETGVTQSPTHLIKTRGQQVTLRCSSQSGHNTVSWYQQALGQGPQFIFQYYREEENGRGNFPPRFSGLQFPNYSSELNVNALELDDSALYLCASSLDATNTGELFFGEGSRLTVL.